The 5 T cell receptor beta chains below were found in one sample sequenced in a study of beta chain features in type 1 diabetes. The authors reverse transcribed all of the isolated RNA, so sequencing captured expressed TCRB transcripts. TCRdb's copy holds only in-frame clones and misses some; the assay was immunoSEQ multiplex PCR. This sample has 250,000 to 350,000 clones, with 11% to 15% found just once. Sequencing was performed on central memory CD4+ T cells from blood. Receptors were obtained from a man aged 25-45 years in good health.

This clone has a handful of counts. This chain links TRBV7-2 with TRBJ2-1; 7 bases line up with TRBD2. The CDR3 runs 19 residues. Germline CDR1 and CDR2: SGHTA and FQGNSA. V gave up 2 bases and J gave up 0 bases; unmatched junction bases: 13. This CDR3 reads CASSLRPAGVRGSYNEQFF. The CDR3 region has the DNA TGTGCCAGCAGCTTACGTCCGGCGGGAGTTAGGGGCTCCTACAATGAGCAGTTCTTC. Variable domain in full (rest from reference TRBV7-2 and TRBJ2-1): GAGVSQSPSNKVTEKGKDVELRCDPISGHTALYWYRQSLGQGLEFLIYFQGNSAPDKSGLPSDRFSAERTGGSVSTLTIQRTQQEDSAVYLCASSLRPAGVRGSYNEQFFGPGTRLTVL.

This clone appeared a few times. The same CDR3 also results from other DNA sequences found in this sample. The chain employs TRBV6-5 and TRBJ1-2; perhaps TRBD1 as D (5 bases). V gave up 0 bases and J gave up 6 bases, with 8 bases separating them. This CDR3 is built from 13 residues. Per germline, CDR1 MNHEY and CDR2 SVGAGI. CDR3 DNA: TGTGCCAGCAGTTACTCAAGGGGCAATGGCTACACCTTC. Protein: CASSYSRGNGYTF.

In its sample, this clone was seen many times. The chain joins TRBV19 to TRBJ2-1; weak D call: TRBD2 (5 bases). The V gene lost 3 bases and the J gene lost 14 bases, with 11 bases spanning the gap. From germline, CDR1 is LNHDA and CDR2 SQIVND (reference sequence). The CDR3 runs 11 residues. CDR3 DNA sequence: TGTGCCAGTAGTATGGGAGTGTGGGAGTTCTTC. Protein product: CASSMGVWEFF. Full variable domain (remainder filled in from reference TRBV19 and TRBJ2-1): DGGITQSPKYLFRKEGQNVTLSCEQNLNHDAMYWYRQDPGQGLRLIYYSQIVNDFQKGDIAEGYSVSREKKESFPLTVTSAQKNPTAFYLCASSMGVWEFFGPGTRLTVL.

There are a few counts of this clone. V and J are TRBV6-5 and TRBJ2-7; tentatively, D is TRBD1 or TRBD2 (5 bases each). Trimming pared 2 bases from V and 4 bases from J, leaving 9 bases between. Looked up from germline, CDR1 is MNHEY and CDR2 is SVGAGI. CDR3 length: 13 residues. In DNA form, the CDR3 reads TGTGCCAGCAGTTACCGGGACGGGTACGAGCAGTACTTC. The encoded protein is CASSYRDGYEQYF.

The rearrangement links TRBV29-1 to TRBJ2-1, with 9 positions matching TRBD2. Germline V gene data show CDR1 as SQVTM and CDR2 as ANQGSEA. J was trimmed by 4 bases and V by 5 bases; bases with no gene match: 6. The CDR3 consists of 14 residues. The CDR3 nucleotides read TGCAGCGTTCAGAGACTAGCGGCTTACAATGAGCAGTTCTTC. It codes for CSVQRLAAYNEQFF.